The T cell receptor beta chain under discussion was sequenced for a study of regulatory T cells. Primers: 52 TRBV forward and 13 TRBJ reverse. Assay: immunoSEQ multiplex PCR; the TCRdb copy retains only in-frame clones and omits some. The top ten hold 3.5% of the sample, which has 20,000 to 25,000 clones, roughly 93% seen once. A couple of CD3G-deficient patients had more severe autoimmunity; all had some. Patients aged 2 to 39 years had fewer naive and more memory CD4+ and CD8+ T cells. V shed 1 base and J shed 5 bases, with 6 bases lying between them. This CDR3 contains 12 residues. CDR1 is SGHTA and CDR2 is FQGNSA in the germline V gene. For this clone: Its antigen is still unknown.

The study's findings and limits: In patients, unique TRB V-J pairs were restricted and V/J usage skewed, especially in Tregs. Shannon entropy was nonsignificantly lower in patient CD8+ T cells than control CD8+ cells.

This clonotype was sampled from a child aged 2-15 years with CD3G deficiency. Specimen: CD8+ T cells sorted from blood. The rearrangement uses TRBV7-2 and TRBJ2-7; D uncertain. The CDR3 bases are TGTGCCAGCAGCTTAGGACTCCACGAGCAGTACTTC. Amino acids: CASSLGLHEQYF.